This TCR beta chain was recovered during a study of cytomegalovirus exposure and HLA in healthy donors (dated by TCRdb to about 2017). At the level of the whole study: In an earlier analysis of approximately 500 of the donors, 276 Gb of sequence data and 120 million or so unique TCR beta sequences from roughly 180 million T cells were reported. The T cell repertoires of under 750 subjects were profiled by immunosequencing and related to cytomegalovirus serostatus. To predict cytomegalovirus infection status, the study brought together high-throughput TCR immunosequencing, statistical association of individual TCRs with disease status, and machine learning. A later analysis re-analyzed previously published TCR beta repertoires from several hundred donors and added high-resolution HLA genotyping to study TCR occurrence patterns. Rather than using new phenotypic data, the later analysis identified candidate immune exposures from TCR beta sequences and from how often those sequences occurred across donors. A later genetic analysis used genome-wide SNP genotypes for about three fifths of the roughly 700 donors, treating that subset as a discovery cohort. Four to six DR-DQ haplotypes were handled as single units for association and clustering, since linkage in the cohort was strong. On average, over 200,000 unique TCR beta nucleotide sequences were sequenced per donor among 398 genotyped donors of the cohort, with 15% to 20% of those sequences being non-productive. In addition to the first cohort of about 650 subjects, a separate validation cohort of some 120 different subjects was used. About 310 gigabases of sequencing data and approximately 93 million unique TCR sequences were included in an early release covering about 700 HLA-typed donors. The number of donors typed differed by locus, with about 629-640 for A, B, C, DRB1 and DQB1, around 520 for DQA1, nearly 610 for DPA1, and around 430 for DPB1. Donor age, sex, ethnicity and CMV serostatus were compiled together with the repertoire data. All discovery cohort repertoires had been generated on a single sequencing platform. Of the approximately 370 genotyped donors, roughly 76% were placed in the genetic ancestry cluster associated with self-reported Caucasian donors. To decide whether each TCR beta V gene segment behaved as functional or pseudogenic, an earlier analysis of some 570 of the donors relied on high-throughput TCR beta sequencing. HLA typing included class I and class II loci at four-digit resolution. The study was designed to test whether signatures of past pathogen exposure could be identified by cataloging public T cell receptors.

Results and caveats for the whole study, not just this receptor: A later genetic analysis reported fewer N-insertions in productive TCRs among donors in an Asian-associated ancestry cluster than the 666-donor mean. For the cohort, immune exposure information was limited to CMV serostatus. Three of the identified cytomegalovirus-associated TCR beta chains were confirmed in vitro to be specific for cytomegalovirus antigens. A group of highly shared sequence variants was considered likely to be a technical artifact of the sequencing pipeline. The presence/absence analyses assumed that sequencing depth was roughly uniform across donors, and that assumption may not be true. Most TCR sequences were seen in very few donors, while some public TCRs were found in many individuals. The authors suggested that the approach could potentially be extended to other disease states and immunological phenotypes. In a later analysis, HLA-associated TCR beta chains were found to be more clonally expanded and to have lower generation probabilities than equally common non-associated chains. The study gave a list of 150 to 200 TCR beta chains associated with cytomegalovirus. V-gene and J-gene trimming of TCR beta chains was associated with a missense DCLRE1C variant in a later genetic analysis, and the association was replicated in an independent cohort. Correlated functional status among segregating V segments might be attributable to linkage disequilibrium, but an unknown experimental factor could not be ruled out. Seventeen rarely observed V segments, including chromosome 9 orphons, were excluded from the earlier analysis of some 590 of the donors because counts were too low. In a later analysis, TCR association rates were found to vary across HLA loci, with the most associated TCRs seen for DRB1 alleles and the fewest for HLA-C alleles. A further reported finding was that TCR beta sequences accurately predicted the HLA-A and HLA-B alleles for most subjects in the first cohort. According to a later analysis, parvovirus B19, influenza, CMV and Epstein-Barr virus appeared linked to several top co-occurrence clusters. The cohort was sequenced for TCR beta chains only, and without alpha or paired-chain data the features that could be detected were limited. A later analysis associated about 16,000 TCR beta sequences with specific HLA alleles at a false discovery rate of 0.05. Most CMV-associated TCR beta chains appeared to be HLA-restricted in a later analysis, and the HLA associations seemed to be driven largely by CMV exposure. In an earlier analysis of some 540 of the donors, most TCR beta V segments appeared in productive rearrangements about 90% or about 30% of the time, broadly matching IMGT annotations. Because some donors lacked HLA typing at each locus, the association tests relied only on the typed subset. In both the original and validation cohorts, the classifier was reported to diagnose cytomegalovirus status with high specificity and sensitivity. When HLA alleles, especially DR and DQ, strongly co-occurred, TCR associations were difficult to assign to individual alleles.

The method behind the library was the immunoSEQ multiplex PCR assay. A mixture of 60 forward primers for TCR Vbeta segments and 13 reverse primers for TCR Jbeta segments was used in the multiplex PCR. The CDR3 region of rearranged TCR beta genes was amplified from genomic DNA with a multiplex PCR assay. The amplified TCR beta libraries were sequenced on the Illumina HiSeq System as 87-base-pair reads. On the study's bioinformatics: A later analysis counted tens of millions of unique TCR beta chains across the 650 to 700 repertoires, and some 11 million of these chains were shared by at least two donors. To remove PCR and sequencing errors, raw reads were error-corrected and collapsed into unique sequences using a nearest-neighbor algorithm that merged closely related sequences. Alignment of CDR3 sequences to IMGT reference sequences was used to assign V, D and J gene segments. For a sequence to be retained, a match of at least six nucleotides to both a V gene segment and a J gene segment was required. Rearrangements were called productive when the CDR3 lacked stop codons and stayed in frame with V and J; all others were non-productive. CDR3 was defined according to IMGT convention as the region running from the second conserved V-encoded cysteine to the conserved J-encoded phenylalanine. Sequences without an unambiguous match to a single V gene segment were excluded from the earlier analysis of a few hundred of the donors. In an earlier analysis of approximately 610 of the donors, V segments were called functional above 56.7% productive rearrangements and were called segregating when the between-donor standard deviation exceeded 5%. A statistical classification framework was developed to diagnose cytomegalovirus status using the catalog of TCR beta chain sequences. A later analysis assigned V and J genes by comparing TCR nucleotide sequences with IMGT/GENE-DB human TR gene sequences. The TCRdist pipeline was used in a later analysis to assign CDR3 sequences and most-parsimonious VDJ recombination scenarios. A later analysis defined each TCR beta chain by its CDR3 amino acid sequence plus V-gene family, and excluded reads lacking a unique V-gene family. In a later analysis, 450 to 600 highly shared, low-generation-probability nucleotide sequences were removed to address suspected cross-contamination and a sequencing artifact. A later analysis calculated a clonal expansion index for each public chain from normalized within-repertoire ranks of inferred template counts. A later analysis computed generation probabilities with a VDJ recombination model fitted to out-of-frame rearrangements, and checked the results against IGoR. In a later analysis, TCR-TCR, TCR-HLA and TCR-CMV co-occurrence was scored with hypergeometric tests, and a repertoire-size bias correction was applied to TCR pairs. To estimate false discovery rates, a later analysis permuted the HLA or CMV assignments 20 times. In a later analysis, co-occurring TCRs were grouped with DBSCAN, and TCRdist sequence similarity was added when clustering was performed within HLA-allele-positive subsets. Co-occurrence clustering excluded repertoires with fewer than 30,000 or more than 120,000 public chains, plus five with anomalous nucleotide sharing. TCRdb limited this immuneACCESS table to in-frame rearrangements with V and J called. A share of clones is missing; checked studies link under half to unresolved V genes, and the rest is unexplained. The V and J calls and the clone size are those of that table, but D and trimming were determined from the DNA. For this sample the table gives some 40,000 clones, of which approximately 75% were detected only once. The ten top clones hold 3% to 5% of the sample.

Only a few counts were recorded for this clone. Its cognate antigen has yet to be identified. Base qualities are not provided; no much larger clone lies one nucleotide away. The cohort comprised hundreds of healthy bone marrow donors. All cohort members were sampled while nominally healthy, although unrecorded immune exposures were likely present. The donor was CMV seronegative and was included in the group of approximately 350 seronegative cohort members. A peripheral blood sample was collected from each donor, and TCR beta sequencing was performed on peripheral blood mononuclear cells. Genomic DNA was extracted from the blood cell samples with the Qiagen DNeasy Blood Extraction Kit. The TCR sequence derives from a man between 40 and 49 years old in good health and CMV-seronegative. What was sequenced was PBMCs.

The CDR3 protein sequence reads: CASSVQTGDGYTF. The nucleotide sequence reads TGTGCCAGCAGCGTTCAGACAGGGGATGGCTACACCTTC. This chain joins TRBV9 to TRBJ1-2, with 8 junctional bases fitting TRBD1. From the germline V gene, CDR1 is SGDLS and CDR2 is YYNGEE. Unmatched junction bases come to 3, with V trimmed by 2 bases and J by 6 bases. The CDR3 sequence holds 13 residues, the cysteine and phenylalanine included. The CDR3 DNA has 39 bases and is translated from base 1.